This T cell receptor beta chain was captured in a study of cytomegalovirus exposure and HLA in healthy donors. PCR primers comprised 60 Vbeta and 13 Jbeta primers. Method: immunoSEQ multiplex PCR; TCRdb's copy keeps in-frame clones and lacks some. The sample carries roughly 170,000 clones, less than 85% recorded once. The CDR3 extends over 14 amino acids. The V segment lost 2 bases and the J segment 3 bases; nucleotides outside the gene matches: 1. CDR1 is MNHEY and CDR2 is SMNVEV in the germline V gene (reference sequence). The chain has TRBV27 and TRBJ2-7; 10 bases line up with TRBD1. The sequence came from a male donor in good health and CMV-seronegative. What was sequenced was PBMCs. The CDR3 here is CASSLRTGGYEQYF. As DNA, the CDR3 is TGTGCCAGCAGTTTAAGGACAGGGGGCTACGAGCAGTACTTC.